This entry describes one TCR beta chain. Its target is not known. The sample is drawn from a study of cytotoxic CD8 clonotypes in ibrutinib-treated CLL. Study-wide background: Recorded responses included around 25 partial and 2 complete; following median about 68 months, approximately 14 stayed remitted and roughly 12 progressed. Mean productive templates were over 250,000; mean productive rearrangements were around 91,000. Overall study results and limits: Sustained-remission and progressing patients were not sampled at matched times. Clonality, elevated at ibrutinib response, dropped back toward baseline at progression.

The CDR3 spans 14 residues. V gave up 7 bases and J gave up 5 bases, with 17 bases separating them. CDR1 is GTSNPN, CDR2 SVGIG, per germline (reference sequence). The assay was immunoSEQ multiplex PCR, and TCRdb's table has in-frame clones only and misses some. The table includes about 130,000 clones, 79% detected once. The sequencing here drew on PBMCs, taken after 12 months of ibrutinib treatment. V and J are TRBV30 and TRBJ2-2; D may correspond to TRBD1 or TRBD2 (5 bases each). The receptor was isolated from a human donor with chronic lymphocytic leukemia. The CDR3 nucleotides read TGTGCCTCAAACAAGGGACGGCCAACCGGGGAGCTGTTTTTT. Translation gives CASNKGRPTGELFF. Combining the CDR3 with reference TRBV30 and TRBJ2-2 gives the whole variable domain SQTIHQWPATLVQPVGSPLSLECTVEGTSNPNLYWYRQAAGRGLQLLFYSVGIGQISSEVPQNLSASRPQDRQFILSSKKLLLSDSGFYLCASNKGRPTGELFFGEGSRLTVL.